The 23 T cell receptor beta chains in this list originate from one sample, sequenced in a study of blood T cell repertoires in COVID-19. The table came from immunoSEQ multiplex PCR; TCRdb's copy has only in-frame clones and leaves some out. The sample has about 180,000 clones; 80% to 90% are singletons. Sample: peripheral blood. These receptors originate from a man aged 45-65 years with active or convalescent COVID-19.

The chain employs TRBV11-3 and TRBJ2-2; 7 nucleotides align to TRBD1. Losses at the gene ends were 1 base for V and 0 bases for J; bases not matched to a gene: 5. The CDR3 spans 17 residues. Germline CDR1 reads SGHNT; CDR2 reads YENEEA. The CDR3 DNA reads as TGTGCCAGCAGCTTAGCCGACAGGGTTACGAACACCGGGGAGCTGTTTTTT. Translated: CASSLADRVTNTGELFF.

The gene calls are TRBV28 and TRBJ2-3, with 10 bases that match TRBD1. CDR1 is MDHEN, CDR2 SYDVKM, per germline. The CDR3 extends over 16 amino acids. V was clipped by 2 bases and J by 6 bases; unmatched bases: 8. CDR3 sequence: CASSLTGTGVGDTQYF. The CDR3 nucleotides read TGTGCCAGCAGTTTAACCGGGACAGGGGTTGGGGATACGCAGTATTTT.

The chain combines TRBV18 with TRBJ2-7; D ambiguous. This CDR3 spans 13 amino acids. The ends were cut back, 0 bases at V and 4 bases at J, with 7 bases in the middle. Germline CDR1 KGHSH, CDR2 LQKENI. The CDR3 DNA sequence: TGTGCCAGCTCACCACCTGCAGGTTACGAGCAGTACTTC. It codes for CASSPPAGYEQYF.

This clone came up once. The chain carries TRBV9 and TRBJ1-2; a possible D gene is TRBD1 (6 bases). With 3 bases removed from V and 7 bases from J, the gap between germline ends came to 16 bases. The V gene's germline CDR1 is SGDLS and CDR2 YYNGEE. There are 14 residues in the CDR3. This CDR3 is CASSDSGESGGYTF. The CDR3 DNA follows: TGTGCCAGCAGCGATTCAGGGGAATCAGGTGGCTACACCTTC. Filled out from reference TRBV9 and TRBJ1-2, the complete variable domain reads DSGVTQTPKHLITATGQRVTLRCSPRSGDLSVYWYQQSLDQGLQFLIQYYNGEERAKGNILERFSAQQFPDLHSELNLSSLELGDSALYFCASSDSGESGGYTFGSGTRLTVV.

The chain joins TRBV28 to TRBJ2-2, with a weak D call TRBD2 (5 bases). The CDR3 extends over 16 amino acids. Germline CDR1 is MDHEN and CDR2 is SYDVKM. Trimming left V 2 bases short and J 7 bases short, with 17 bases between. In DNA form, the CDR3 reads TGTGCCAGCAGTTTAACCCCACCCCCTCGGGACGGGGAGCTGTTTTTT. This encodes CASSLTPPPRDGELFF.

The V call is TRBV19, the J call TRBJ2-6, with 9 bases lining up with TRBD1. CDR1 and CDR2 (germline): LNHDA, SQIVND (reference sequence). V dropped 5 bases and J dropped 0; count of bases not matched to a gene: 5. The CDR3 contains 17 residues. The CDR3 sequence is CASSPGTGYSGANVLTF. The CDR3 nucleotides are TGTGCCAGTAGTCCCGGGACAGGGTACTCTGGGGCCAACGTCCTGACTTTC.

CDR3 in amino acids: CASSLGDTQTYEQYF. The DNA for the CDR3 is TGTGCCAGCAGCTTGGGGGACACACAGACCTACGAGCAGTACTTC. The J gene is TRBJ2-7, the V gene TRBV11-1, with a possible D match to TRBD1 (6 bases). This CDR3 has 15 residues. Germline CDR1 and CDR2: SGHAT and FQDESV (reference sequence). Trimming cost V 3 bases and J 2 bases, with 14 bases left between them. The entire variable domain, with the rest obtained from reference TRBV11-1 and TRBJ2-7, is as follows: EAEVAQSPRYKITEKSQAVAFWCDPISGHATLYWYRQILGQGPELLVQFQDESVVDDSQLPKDRFSAERLKGVDSTLKIQPAELGDSAMYLCASSLGDTQTYEQYFGPGTRLTVT.

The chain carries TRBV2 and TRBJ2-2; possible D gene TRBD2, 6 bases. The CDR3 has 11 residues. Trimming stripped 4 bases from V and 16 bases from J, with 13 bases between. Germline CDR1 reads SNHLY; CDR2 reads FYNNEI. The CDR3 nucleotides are TGTGCCAGCAGTGTTGGGGAGGTGGCGTTTTTT. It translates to CASSVGEVAFF.

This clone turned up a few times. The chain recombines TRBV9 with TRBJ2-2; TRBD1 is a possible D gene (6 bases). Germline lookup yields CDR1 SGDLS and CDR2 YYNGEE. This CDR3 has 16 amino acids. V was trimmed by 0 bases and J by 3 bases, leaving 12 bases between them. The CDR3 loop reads CASSVEGRGHTGELFF. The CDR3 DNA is TGTGCCAGCAGCGTAGAGGGCAGGGGCCACACCGGGGAGCTGTTTTTT. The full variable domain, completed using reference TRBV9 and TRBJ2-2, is DSGVTQTPKHLITATGQRVTLRCSPRSGDLSVYWYQQSLDQGLQFLIQYYNGEERAKGNILERFSAQQFPDLHSELNLSSLELGDSALYFCASSVEGRGHTGELFFGEGSRLTVL.

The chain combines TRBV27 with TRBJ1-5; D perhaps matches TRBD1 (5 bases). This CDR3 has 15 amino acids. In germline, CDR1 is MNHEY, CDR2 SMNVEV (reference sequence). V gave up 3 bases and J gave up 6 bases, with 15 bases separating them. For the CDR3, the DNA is TGTGCCAGCAGTTTTGGGAAGGGGTTCGGTCAGCCCCAGCATTTT. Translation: CASSFGKGFGQPQHF.

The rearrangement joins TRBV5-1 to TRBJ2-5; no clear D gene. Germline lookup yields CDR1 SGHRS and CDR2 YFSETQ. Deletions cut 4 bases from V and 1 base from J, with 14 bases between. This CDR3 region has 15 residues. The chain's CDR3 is CASSSPEEVQETQYF. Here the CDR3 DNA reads TGCGCCAGCAGCAGCCCCGAAGAAGTCCAAGAGACCCAGTACTTC.

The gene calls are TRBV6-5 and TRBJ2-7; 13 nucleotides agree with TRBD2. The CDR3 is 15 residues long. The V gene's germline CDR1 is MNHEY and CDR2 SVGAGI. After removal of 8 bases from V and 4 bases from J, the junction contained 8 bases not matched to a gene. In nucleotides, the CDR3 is TGTGCCAGCTGGAACCCGGGACTAGCGGGATACGAGCAGTACTTC. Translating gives CASWNPGLAGYEQYF.

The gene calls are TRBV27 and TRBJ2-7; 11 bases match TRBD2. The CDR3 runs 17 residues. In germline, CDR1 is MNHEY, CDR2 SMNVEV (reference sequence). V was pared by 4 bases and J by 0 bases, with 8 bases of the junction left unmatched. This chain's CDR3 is CASSSLAGGQSSYEQYF. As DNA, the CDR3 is TGTGCCAGCAGTTCTCTAGCGGGAGGACAGAGCTCCTACGAGCAGTACTTC.

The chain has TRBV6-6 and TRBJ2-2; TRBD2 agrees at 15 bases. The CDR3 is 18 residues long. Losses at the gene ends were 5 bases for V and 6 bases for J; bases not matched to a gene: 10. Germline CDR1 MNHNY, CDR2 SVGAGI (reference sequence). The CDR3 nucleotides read TGTGCCAGCAGTCGAAGGACTAGCGGGGGGGCCTTATCCGGGGAGCTGTTTTTT. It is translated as CASSRRTSGGALSGELFF.

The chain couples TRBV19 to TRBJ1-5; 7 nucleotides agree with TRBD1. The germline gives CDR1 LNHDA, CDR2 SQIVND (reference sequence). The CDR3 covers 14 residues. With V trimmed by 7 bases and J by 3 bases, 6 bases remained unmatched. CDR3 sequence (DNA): TGTGCCAGTAACCCCACAGGGGCCAATCAGCCCCAGCATTTT. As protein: CASNPTGANQPQHF.

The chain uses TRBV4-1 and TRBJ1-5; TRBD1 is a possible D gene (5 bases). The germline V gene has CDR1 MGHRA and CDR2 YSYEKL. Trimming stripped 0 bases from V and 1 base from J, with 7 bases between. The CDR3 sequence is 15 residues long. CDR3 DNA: TGCGCCAGCAGCCAAGATAGGACAAGCAATCAGCCCCAGCATTTT. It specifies CASSQDRTSNQPQHF.

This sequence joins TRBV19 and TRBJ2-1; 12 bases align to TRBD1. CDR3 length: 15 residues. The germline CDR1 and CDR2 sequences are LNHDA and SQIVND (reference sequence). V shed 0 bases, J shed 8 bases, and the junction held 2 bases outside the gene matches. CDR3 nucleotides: TGTGCCAGTAGTATAGATGGGACAGGGGGCGATGAGCAGTTCTTC. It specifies CASSIDGTGGDEQFF.

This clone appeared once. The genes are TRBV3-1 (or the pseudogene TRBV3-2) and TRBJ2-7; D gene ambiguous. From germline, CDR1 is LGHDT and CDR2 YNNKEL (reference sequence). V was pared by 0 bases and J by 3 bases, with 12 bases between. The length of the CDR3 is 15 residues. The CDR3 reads CASSQDPGGYYEQYF. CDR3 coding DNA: TGTGCCAGCAGCCAAGATCCAGGTGGCTACTACGAGCAGTACTTC.

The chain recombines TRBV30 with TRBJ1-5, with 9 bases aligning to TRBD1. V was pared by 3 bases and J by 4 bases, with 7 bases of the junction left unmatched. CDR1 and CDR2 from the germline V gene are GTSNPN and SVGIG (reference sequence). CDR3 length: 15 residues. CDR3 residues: CAWREGQGINQPQHF. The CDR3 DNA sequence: TGTGCCTGGAGGGAAGGACAGGGGATTAATCAGCCCCAGCATTTT.

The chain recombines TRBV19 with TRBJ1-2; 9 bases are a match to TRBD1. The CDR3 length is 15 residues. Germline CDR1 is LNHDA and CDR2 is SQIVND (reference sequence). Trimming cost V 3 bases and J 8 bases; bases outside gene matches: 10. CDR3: CASSIPGTGSRGYTF. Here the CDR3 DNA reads TGTGCCAGTAGTATCCCCGGGACAGGGTCACGCGGCTACACCTTC.

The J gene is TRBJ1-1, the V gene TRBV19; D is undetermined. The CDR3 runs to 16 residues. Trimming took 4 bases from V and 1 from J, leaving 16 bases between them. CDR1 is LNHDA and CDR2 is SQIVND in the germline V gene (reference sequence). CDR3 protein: CASSKTPGEGNTEAFF. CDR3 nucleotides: TGTGCCAGTAGTAAAACGCCCGGGGAGGGGAACACTGAAGCTTTCTTT. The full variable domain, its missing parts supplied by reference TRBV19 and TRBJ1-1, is DGGITQSPKYLFRKEGQNVTLSCEQNLNHDAMYWYRQDPGQGLRLIYYSQIVNDFQKGDIAEGYSVSREKKESFPLTVTSAQKNPTAFYLCASSKTPGEGNTEAFFGQGTRLTVV.

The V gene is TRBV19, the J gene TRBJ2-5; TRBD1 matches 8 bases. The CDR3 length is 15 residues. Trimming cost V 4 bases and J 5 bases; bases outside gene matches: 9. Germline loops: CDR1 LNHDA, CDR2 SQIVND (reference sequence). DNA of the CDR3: TGTGCCAGTAGTACCTGGACAGGGATAAGGGAGACCCAGTACTTC. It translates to CASSTWTGIRETQYF. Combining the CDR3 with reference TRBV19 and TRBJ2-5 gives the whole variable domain DGGITQSPKYLFRKEGQNVTLSCEQNLNHDAMYWYRQDPGQGLRLIYYSQIVNDFQKGDIAEGYSVSREKKESFPLTVTSAQKNPTAFYLCASSTWTGIRETQYFGPGTRLLVL.

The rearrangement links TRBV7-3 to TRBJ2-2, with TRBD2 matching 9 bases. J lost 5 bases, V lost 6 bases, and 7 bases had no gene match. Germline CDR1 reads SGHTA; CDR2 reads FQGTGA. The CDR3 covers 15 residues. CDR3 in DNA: TGTGCCAGCAGTTCAGTAGCGGGAGTAACCGGGGAGCTGTTTTTT. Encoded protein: CASSSVAGVTGELFF.